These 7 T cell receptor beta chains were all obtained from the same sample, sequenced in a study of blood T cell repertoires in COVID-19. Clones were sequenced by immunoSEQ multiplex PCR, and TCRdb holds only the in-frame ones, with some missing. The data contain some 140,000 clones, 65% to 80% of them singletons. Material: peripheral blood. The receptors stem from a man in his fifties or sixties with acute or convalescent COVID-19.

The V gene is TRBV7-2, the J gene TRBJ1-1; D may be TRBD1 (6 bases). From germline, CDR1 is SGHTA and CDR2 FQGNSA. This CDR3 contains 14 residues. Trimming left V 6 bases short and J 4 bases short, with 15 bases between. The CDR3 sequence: CASRRGGWSTEAFF. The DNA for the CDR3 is TGTGCCAGCAGACGAGGGGGTTGGAGCACTGAAGCTTTCTTT. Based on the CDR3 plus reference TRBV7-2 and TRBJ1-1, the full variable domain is GAGVSQSPSNKVTEKGKDVELRCDPISGHTALYWYRQSLGQGLEFLIYFQGNSAPDKSGLPSDRFSAERTGGSVSTLTIQRTQQEDSAVYLCASRRGGWSTEAFFGQGTRLTVV.

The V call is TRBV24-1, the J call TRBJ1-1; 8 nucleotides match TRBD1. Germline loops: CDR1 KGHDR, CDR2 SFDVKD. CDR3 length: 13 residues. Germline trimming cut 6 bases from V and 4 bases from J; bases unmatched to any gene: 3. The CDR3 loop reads CATSTGGLTEAFF. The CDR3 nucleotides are TGTGCCACCAGTACAGGGGGGCTCACTGAAGCTTTCTTT.

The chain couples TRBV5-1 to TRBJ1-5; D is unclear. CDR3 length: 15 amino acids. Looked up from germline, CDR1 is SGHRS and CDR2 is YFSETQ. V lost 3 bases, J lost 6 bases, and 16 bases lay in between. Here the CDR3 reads CASSWEGPAIQPQHF. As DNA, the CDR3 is TGCGCCAGCAGCTGGGAGGGCCCTGCCATTCAGCCCCAGCATTTT.

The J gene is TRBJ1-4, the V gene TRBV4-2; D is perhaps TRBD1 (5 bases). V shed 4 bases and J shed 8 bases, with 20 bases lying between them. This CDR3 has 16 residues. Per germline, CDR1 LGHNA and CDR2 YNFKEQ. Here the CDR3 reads CASSPLGGQGGEKLFF. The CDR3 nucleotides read TGTGCCAGCAGCCCCTTAGGAGGGCAGGGTGGGGAAAAACTGTTTTTT.

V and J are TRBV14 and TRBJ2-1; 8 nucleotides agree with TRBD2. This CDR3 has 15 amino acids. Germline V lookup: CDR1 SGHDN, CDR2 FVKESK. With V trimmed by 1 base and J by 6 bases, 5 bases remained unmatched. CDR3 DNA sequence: TGTGCCAGCAGCCAAGCACTAGCGGCTATCAATGAGCAGTTCTTC. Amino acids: CASSQALAAINEQFF.

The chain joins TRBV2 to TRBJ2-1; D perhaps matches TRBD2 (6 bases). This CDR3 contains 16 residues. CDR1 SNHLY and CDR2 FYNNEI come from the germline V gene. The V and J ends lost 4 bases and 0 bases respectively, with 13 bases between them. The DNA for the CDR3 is TGTGCCAGCAGTGGCCTTAGCGGCTTCTCCTACAATGAGCAGTTCTTC. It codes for CASSGLSGFSYNEQFF.

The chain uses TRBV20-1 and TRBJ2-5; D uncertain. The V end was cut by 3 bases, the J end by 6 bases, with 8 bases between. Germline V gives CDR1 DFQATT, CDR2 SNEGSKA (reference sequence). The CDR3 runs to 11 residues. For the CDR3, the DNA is TGCAGTGCTAGCCATGGCCAGACCCAGTACTTC. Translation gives CSASHGQTQYF.